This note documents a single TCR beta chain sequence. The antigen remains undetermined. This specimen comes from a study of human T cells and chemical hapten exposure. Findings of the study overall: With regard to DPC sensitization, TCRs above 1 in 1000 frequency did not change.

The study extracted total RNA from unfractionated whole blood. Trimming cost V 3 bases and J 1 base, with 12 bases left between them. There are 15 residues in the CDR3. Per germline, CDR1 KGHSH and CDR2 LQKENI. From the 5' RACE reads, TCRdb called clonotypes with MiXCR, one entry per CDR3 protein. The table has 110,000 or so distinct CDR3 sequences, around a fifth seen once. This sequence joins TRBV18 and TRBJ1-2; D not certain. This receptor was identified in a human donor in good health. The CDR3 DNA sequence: TGTGCCAGCTCACCGGACGCAGCCGGTAACTATGGCTACACCTTC. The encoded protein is CASSPDAAGNYGYTF.